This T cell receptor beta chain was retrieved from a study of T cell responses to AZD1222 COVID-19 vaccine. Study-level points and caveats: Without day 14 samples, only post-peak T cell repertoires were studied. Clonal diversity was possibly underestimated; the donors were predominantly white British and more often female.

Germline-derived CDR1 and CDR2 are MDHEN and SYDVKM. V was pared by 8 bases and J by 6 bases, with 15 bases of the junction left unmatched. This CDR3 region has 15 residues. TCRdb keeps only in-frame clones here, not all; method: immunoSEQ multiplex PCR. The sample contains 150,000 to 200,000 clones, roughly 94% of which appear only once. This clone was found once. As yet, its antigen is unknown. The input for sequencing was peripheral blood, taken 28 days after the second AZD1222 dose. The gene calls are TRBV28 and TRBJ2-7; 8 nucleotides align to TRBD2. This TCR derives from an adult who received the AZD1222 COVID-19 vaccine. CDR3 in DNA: TGTGCCAGCTTAGAAAGCGGGAGTCGCTCTGGCGAGCAGTACTTC. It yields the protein CASLESGSRSGEQYF.